The entry that follows covers one T cell receptor (beta chain) sequence. The authors split each subset's genomic DNA evenly across several immunoSEQ plates. The protocol was immunoSEQ multiplex PCR, while the TCRdb copy is restricted to in-frame clones and leaves out a portion. The data show around 600,000 clones, with 90% to 95% seen just once and about 0.11% held by the top ten. This sample was included in a study of shared clonotypes between healthy human individuals. The naive CD8 fraction comprised CD45RO-negative cells positively selected for CCR7 and excluded terminally differentiated effector memory CD45RA+ cells. The CDR3 is made up of 15 amino acids. Trimming shortened V by 2 bases and J by 0 bases, and 11 bases separated the two germline ends. CDR1 is SNHLY, CDR2 FYNNEI, per germline.

Sequenced sample: naive CD8+ T cells sorted from blood. This clonotype originated in a woman aged 25 to 39 in good health. The chain links TRBV2 to TRBJ2-7; D assignment may be TRBD1 or TRBD2 (6 bases each). The CDR3 region is CASSELGGHSYEQYF. As DNA, the CDR3 is TGTGCCAGCAGTGAATTAGGGGGGCACTCCTACGAGCAGTACTTC.